A selection of T cell receptor beta chains follows, all from one sample in a study of blood T cell repertoires in COVID-19. The table came from immunoSEQ multiplex PCR; TCRdb's copy has only in-frame clones and leaves some out. The sample records about 63,000 clones, around 85% being singletons. What was sequenced was peripheral blood. These receptors were taken from an elderly woman with acute or convalescent COVID-19. CDR3s include the opening cysteine and the closing phenylalanine or tryptophan. The order of the fields is J gene, clone size, D gene, V gene, CDR3 protein, CDR3 DNA. D genes are given only for firm matches. Expanded clones are given a class, and other clones once, few, many or no size at all.

TRBJ2-7 - TRBD1 TRBV28 CATTGTAYEQYF TGTGCCACTACCGGGACAGCCTACGAGCAGTACTTC
TRBJ1-5 - - TRBV7-2 CASSWGRTQPQHF TGTGCCAGCAGCTGGGGCAGGACTCAGCCCCAGCATTTT
TRBJ2-7 - TRBD1 TRBV6-5 CASRLQGAPYEQYF TGTGCCAGCAGATTACAGGGGGCTCCCTACGAGCAGTACTTC
TRBJ1-6 - - TRBV3-1/TRBV3-2 CASSQGIQGLHF TGTGCCAGCAGCCAAGGTATACAGGGCCTCCACTTT
TRBJ2-1 - TRBD2 TRBV9 CASSGYQSGRGDEQFF TGTGCCAGCAGCGGCTATCAAAGCGGGAGAGGCGATGAGCAGTTCTTC
TRBJ1-1 - - TRBV7-2 CASSLDSGNTEAFF TGTGCCAGCAGCTTAGATTCGGGGAACACTGAAGCTTTCTTT
TRBJ1-1 - - TRBV11-3 CAGGGTDGDTEAFF TGTGCAGGGGGGGGAACGGACGGAGACACTGAAGCTTTCTTT
TRBJ1-1 - TRBD1 TRBV6-5 CASSAEQGVWAFF TGTGCCAGCAGCGCCGAACAGGGGGTTTGGGCTTTCTTT
TRBJ1-6 - TRBD1 TRBV6-5 CASRFSDRASPLHF TGTGCCAGCAGGTTTTCGGACAGGGCTTCACCCCTCCACTTT
TRBJ1-3 - TRBD1 TRBV11-2 CASGDRRTTGNTIYF TGTGCCAGCGGGGACAGAAGGACGACTGGAAACACCATATATTTT
TRBJ1-4 - - TRBV28 CASSNTASMSKKLFF TGTGCCAGCAGTAATACAGCATCAATGAGTAAAAAACTGTTTTTT
TRBJ1-5 few - TRBV28 CASSQSDRQNQPQHF TGTGCCAGCAGTCAATCTGACAGGCAAAATCAGCCCCAGCATTTT
TRBJ1-2 - - TRBV19 CASSMGPGGPPRFGYTF TGTGCCAGTAGTATGGGGCCCGGCGGCCCCCCGCGGTTTGGCTACACCTTC
TRBJ2-7 - TRBD1 TRBV6-5 CASRTTGTYEQYF TGTGCCAGCAGGACGACAGGGACCTACGAGCAGTACTTC
TRBJ1-5 - - TRBV28 CASSPPWGAVSNQPQHF TGTGCCAGCAGCCCTCCATGGGGCGCCGTTAGCAATCAGCCCCAGCATTTT
TRBJ2-4 - - TRBV5-6 CASSLGYRVNIAKNIQYF TGTGCCAGCAGCTTGGGCTACCGGGTAAACATAGCCAAAAACATTCAGTACTTC
TRBJ2-7 - TRBD1 TRBV5-1 CASSATGGNYEQYF TGCGCCAGCAGCGCGACAGGGGGAAACTACGAGCAGTACTTC
TRBJ1-1 few - TRBV12-3/TRBV12-4 CASSFTSNTEAFF TGTGCCAGCAGTTTCACATCGAACACTGAAGCTTTCTTT
TRBJ1-4 - - TRBV27 CASSSEGGEKLFF TGTGCCAGCAGCAGTGAGGGCGGGGAAAAACTGTTTTTT
TRBJ1-5 - - TRBV2 CASSPDRGNQPQHF TGTGCCAGCAGTCCGGACAGAGGCAACCAGCCCCAGCATTTT
TRBJ2-2 - TRBD1 TRBV5-4 CASRTGTGNTGELFF TGTGCCAGCAGAACCGGGACAGGGAACACCGGGGAGCTGTTTTTT
TRBJ2-2 once - TRBV3-1/TRBV3-2 CASSQDPGGELFF TGTGCCAGCAGCCAAGATCCGGGGGGGGAGCTGTTTTTT
TRBJ2-7 - TRBD1 TRBV5-1 CASSFPTGGQYEQYF TGCGCCAGCAGCTTTCCGACAGGGGGACAATACGAGCAGTACTTC
TRBJ1-4 - - TRBV6-5 CASSYGQGNEKLFF TGTGCCAGCAGTTACGGTCAGGGTAATGAAAAACTGTTTTTT
TRBJ1-6 - - TRBV10-2 CASSESGGYNSPLHF TGCGCCAGCAGTGAGTCCGGGGGCTATAATTCACCCCTCCACTTT
TRBJ1-4 - - TRBV3-1/TRBV3-2 CASSRWDISHEKLFF TGTGCCAGCAGCCGATGGGACATATCTCATGAAAAACTGTTTTTT
TRBJ1-2 - - TRBV27 CASRRSGDPGGYTF TGTGCCAGCAGACGCTCAGGGGACCCGGGGGGCTACACCTTC
TRBJ2-2 - TRBD1 TRBV4-1 CASSQDRGRGTGELFF TGCGCCAGCAGCCAAGACAGGGGGCGCGGAACCGGGGAGCTGTTTTTT
TRBJ1-1 - TRBD1 TRBV28 CASRRTTGGAGNAFF TGTGCCAGCAGGCGAACGACAGGGGGCGCTGGAAATGCTTTCTTT
TRBJ2-5 - TRBD2 TRBV7-9 CASSFRLTGSGETQYF TGTGCCAGCAGCTTCCGCCTGACGGGTAGCGGGGAGACCCAGTACTTC
TRBJ2-7 - - TRBV9 CASGGTRSYEQYF TGTGCCTCAGGGGGGACACGTTCCTACGAGCAGTACTTC
TRBJ2-2 - - TRBV11-2 CASSLGRGRSRDTGELFF TGTGCCAGCAGCTTAGGACGGGGGAGATCCAGGGACACCGGGGAGCTGTTTTTT
TRBJ1-1 - - TRBV10-3 CAISESYLNTEAFF TGTGCCATCAGTGAGTCGTATCTAAACACTGAAGCTTTCTTT
TRBJ1-2 - - TRBV6-1 CASSESFRAEIYGYTF TGTGCCAGCAGTGAATCCTTCAGGGCTGAAATTTATGGCTACACCTTC
TRBJ2-7 - - TRBV5-6 CASSLPGVSYYEQYF TGTGCCAGCAGCTTGCCCGGGGTCTCCTACTACGAGCAGTACTTC
TRBJ2-7 - TRBD2 TRBV11-3 CASSSSGLAGAEQYF TGTGCCAGCAGCTCCTCGGGGCTAGCGGGAGCCGAGCAGTACTTC
TRBJ2-5 few - TRBV5-1 CASSPGGGVETQYF TGCGCCAGCAGCCCCGGCGGCGGCGTAGAGACCCAGTACTTC
TRBJ2-2 - TRBD2 TRBV28 CASKGLAGGINTGELFF TGTGCCAGCAAGGGACTAGCGGGAGGGATTAACACCGGGGAGCTGTTTTTT
TRBJ2-1 - TRBD1 TRBV20-1 CSASLDRVVNEQFF TGCAGTGCTAGTTTGGACAGGGTCGTCAATGAGCAGTTCTTC
TRBJ1-5 few TRBD1 TRBV2 CASSGGQGRNQPQHF TGTGCCAGCAGTGGGGGACAGGGGAGGAATCAGCCCCAGCATTTT
TRBJ1-4 once - TRBV28 CASREGATNEKLFF TGTGCCAGCAGGGAGGGAGCAACTAATGAAAAACTGTTTTTT
TRBJ1-5 few - TRBV11-2 CASSLGPLSNQPQHF TGTGCCAGCAGCTTAGGTCCTCTGAGCAATCAGCCCCAGCATTTT